This T cell receptor beta chain was sequenced for a study of cytomegalovirus exposure and HLA in healthy donors. Comment on this clone: Its antigen remains unknown.

Study-wide points: Beyond CMV serostatus, there was no information to go on about immune exposure. Apparent HLA restriction characterized most CMV-associated TCR beta chains in a later analysis. The study designated fewer than 200 TCR beta chains cytomegalovirus-associated. In a later analysis, across HLA loci, associated TCR counts were highest for DRB1, lowest for HLA-C.

The length of the CDR3 is 18 residues. Germline loops: CDR1 LGHNA, CDR2 YNFKEQ. The J segment lost 1 base and the V segment lost 2 bases, leaving 11 bases of the junction unmatched. 60 Vbeta and 13 Jbeta primers were used in PCR. Sequenced by immunoSEQ multiplex PCR; TCRdb stores in-frame clones only, minus some. The table shows some 40,000 clones, with around 68% occurring only once. This chain connects TRBV4-2 to TRBJ2-3, with 8 bases fitting TRBD2. The sequencing input was PBMCs. The clonotype originates from a man in his forties in good health and CMV-seronegative. The CDR3 region is CASSQSRGLAGGTDTQYF. In nucleotides, the CDR3 is TGTGCCAGCAGCCAAAGCCGGGGGCTAGCGGGTGGCACAGATACGCAGTATTTT.